These 17 T cell receptor beta chains share one sample of origin, sequenced in a study of T cell repertoires in ileal Crohn's disease. Time point given: neoterminal ileum biopsy at postoperative endoscopy, about 6 months after surgery. Profiled with immunoSEQ multiplex PCR; TCRdb holds only in-frame clones, not every one. This table has several thousand clones, 70% to 80% appearing once. The sequenced sample consisted of ileal tissue. These receptor sequences come from an adult with Crohn's disease.

The chain is built from TRBV29-1 and TRBJ1-1, with 7 bases that match TRBD1. The CDR3 has 14 residues. With 7 bases clipped from V and 0 bases from J, the junction kept 8 bases outside the gene matches. Germline CDR1 and CDR2: SQVTM and ANQGSEA. CDR3 loop: CSGNNRGMNTEAFF. Written as DNA, the CDR3 is TGCAGCGGTAATAACAGGGGAATGAACACTGAAGCTTTCTTT.

For this clone: Other DNA sequences in the same sample also yield this CDR3. The V gene is TRBV25-1, the J gene TRBJ1-1; D is unresolved. Trimming pared 3 bases from V and 5 bases from J, leaving 10 bases between. The CDR3 has 13 amino acids. Germline lookup yields CDR1 MGHDK and CDR2 SYGVNS. For the CDR3, the DNA is TGTGCCAGCAGTGAGATGGGGAGGACTGAAGCTTTCTTT. Translating it yields CASSEMGRTEAFF.

The rearrangement uses TRBV11-3 and TRBJ2-2; D is unresolved. Deletions cut 4 bases from V and 6 bases from J, with 6 bases between. The germline CDR1 and CDR2 sequences are SGHNT and YENEEA. This CDR3 spans 12 amino acids. The CDR3 DNA sequence: TGTGCCAGCAGCTCCTACTCCGGGGAGCTGTTTTTT. Its protein product is CASSSYSGELFF.

This clone has only a few counts. One junction end does not reproduce the germline sequence, and a read error may be involved. The chain has TRBV7-7 and TRBJ1-1; D is undetermined. Germline V gene lookup returns CDR1 SSHAT and CDR2 FNYEAQ (reference sequence). This CDR3 comprises 13 residues. CDR3 in DNA: TGTGCTAGCAGCGCCACATCGAACACTGAAGCTTTCTTT. Encoded protein: CASSATSNTEAFF.

With respect to this clone: Other DNA sequences in this sample translate to the same CDR3. The chain combines TRBV9 with TRBJ2-7; D gene ambiguous. V was trimmed by 0 bases and J by 0 bases, leaving 7 bases between them. CDR1 is SGDLS, CDR2 YYNGEE, per germline. The CDR3 runs 14 residues. DNA for the CDR3: TGTGCCAGCAGCGTAGTACCCAGCTCCTACGAGCAGTACTTC. It is translated as CASSVVPSSYEQYF. Supplemented by reference TRBV9 and TRBJ2-7, the full variable domain reads DSGVTQTPKHLITATGQRVTLRCSPRSGDLSVYWYQQSLDQGLQFLIQYYNGEERAKGNILERFSAQQFPDLHSELNLSSLELGDSALYFCASSVVPSSYEQYFGPGTRLTVT.

The rearrangement uses TRBV4-1 and TRBJ2-4; unclear D gene. Trimming cost V 0 bases and J 8 bases, with 14 bases left between them. The CDR3 covers 15 residues. Germline assignment: CDR1 MGHRA and CDR2 YSYEKL. The CDR3 here is CASSQDQSLRYIQYF. The CDR3 DNA reads as TGCGCCAGCAGCCAAGATCAGTCCCTTCGTTACATTCAGTACTTC.

V and J are TRBV5-1 and TRBJ2-7, with D perhaps TRBD2 (6 bases). Trimming removed 4 bases from V and 5 bases from J, with 16 bases in between. The germline V gene has CDR1 SGHRS and CDR2 YFSETQ. CDR3 size: 14 residues. The CDR3 loop reads CASSLRRGSNEQYF. Written as DNA, the CDR3 is TGCGCCAGCAGCCTCAGGAGGGGATCGAACGAGCAGTACTTC.

This chain uses TRBV29-1 with TRBJ1-2, with 9 nucleotides matching TRBD1. V shed 7 bases, J shed 3 bases, and the junction held 6 bases outside the gene matches. The length of the CDR3 is 13 residues. Germline V gene sequence: CDR1 SQVTM, CDR2 ANQGSEA. CDR3 amino acids: CSAARTGDYGYTF. The CDR3 bases are TGCAGCGCTGCAAGGACAGGGGACTATGGCTACACCTTC.

The chain employs TRBV6-6 and TRBJ2-5; D is unclear. Trimming cost V 2 bases and J 2 bases, with 9 bases left between them. Germline V gene data show CDR1 as MNHNY and CDR2 as SVGAGI (reference sequence). CDR3 length: 14 amino acids. The CDR3 sequence: CASSYVRSQETQYF. The CDR3, as DNA: TGTGCCAGCAGTTACGTAAGGAGTCAAGAGACCCAGTACTTC.

The chain employs TRBV6-1 and TRBJ1-4; D is possibly TRBD1 (5 bases). The CDR3 has 13 residues. Trimming took 6 bases from V and 8 from J, leaving 13 bases between them. Germline assignment: CDR1 MNHNS and CDR2 SASEGT. This CDR3 is CASRPTWGEKLFF. CDR3 sequence (DNA): TGTGCCAGCAGACCGACTTGGGGCGAAAAACTGTTTTTT.

The chain has TRBV7-3 and TRBJ1-5; tentative D call: TRBD1 (6 bases). CDR1 is SGHTA and CDR2 is FQGTGA in the germline V gene. The CDR3 covers 12 residues. The CDR3 is CAYTGIRQPQHF. Here the CDR3 DNA reads TGTGCATATACAGGGATCCGGCAGCCCCAGCATTTT. Full variable domain (missing parts from reference TRBV7-3 and TRBJ1-5): GAGVSQTPSNKVTEKGKYVELRCDPISGHTALYWYRQSLGQGPEFLIYFQGTGAADDSGLPNDRFFAVRPEGSVSTLKIQRTERGDSAVYLCAYTGIRQPQHFGDGTRLSIL.

The rearrangement joins TRBV11-3 to TRBJ2-1; possible D gene TRBD2, 6 bases. V lost 3 bases and J lost 7, with 7 bases in between. This CDR3 is 12 amino acids long. CDR1 and CDR2 from the germline V gene are SGHNT and YENEEA. The CDR3 DNA follows: TGTGCCAGCAGCTTTGGGGGGAATGAGCAGTTCTTC. This translates into CASSFGGNEQFF.

The chain carries TRBV7-9 and TRBJ1-2; 7 positions match TRBD1. CDR3 size: 16 residues. Germline V gene sequence: CDR1 SEHNR, CDR2 FQNEAQ (reference sequence). Losses at the gene ends were 5 bases for V and 3 bases for J; bases not matched to a gene: 12. The CDR3 loop reads CASSLRGQLGDYGYTF. The CDR3 bases are TGTGCCAGCAGCCTCCGGGGACAGCTTGGTGACTATGGCTACACCTTC.

The chain carries TRBV19 and TRBJ1-2, with D perhaps TRBD1 (6 bases). The germline V gene has CDR1 LNHDA and CDR2 SQIVND (reference sequence). This CDR3 is 13 amino acids long. V shed 8 bases and J shed 4 bases, with 14 bases lying between them. The CDR3 DNA sequence: TGTGCCAGTGGGGGCGCGGAGTTCTATGGCTACACCTTC. It specifies CASGGAEFYGYTF.

This clone has only a few counts. The CDR3 DNA is TGTGCCTGGAGTGTACGAAAAGGAGCCGACACTGAAGCTTTCTTT. It translates to CAWSVRKGADTEAFF. The chain recombines TRBV30 with TRBJ1-1; D gene unclear. Germline loops: CDR1 GTSNPN, CDR2 SVGIG (reference sequence). The CDR3 covers 15 residues. The V end lost 0 bases, the J end lost 3 bases, and 14 bases lay between the germline ends.

The V call is TRBV27, the J call TRBJ2-7, with 9 positions matching TRBD1. Germline V gene lookup returns CDR1 MNHEY and CDR2 SMNVEV (reference sequence). V dropped 4 bases and J dropped 2; count of bases not matched to a gene: 3. The CDR3 consists of 14 residues. CDR3 sequence: CASSSTGGTYEQYF. The CDR3 nucleotides are TGTGCCAGCAGTTCGACAGGGGGTACCTACGAGCAGTACTTC.

The J gene is TRBJ1-2, the V gene TRBV19; D is unresolved. Germline V lookup: CDR1 LNHDA, CDR2 SQIVND (reference sequence). The CDR3 has 12 amino acids. V lost 5 bases, J lost 4 bases, and 8 bases lay in between. CDR3 nucleotide sequence: TGTGCCAGTAGTCAGGCTTCCTATGGCTACACCTTC. Its protein is CASSQASYGYTF.